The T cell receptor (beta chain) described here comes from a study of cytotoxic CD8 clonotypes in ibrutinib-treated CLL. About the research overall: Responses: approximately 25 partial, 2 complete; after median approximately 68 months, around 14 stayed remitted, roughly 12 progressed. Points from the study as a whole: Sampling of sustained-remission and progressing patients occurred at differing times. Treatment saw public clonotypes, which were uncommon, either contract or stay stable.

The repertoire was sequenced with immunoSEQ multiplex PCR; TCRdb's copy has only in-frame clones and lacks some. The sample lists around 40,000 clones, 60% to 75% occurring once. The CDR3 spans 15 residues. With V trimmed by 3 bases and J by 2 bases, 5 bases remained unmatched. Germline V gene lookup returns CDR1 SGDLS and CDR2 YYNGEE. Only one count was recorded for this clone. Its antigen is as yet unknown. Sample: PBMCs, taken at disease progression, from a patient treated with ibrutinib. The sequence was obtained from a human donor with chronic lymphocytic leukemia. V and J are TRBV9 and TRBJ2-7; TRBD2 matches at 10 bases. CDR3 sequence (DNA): TGTGCCAGCAGCGGAGTAGCGGGAGGAGCCTACGAGCAGTACTTC. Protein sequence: CASSGVAGGAYEQYF.